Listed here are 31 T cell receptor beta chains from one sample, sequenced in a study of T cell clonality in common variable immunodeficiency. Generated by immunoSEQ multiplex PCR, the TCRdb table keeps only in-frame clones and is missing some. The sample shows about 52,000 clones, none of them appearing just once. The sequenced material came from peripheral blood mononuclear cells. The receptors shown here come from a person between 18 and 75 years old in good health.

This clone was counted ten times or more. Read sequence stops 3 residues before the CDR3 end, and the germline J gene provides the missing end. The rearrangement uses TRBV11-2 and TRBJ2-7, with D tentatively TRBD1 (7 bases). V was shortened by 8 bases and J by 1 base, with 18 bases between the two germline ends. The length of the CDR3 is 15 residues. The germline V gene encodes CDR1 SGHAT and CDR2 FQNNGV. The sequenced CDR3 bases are TGTGCCAGCGGGGGGATTACAGGGGTGTCCTACGAG. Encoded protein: CASGGITGVSYE. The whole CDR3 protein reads CASGGITGVSYEQYF.

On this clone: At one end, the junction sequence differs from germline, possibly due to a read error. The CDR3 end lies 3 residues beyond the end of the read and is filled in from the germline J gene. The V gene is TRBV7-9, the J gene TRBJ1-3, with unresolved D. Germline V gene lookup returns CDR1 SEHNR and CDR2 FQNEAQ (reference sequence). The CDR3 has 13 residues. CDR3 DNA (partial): TGTTCCAGCAGCTTAGTAAGACAAAACACC. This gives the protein CSSSLVRQNT. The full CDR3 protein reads CSSSLVRQNTIYF.

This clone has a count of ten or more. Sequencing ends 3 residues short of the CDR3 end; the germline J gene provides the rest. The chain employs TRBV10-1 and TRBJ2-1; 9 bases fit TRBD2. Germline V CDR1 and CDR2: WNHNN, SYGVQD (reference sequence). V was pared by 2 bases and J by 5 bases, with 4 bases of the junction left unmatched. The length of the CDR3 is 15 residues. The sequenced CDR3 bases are TGCGCCAGCAGTGAGGGACTAGCGCCCAACAATGAG. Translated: CASSEGLAPNNE. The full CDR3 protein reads CASSEGLAPNNEQFF.

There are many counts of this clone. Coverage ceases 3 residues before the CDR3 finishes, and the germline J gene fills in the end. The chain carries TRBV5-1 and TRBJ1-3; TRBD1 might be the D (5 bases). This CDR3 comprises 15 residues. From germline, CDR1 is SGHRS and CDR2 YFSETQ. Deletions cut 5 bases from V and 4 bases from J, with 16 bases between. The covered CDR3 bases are TGCGCCAGCAGTCCCAGGGTCAATGACGGAAACACC. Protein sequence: CASSPRVNDGNT. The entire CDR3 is CASSPRVNDGNTIYF.

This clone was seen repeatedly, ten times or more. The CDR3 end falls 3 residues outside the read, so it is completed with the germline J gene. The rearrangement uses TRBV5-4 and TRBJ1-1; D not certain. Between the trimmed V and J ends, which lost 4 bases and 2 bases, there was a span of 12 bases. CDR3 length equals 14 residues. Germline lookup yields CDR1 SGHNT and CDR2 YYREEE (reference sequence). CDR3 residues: CASSKSLSNTEAFF. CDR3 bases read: TGTGCCAGCAGCAAGAGCCTGTCCAACACTGAA.

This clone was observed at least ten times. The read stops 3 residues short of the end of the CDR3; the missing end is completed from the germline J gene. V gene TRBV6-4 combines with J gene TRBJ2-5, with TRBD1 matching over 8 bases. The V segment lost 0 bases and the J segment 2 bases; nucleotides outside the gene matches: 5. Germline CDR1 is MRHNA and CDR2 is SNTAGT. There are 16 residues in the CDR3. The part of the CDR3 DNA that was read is TGTGCCAGCAGTGACTCGTGGACAGGGCCACAAGAGACC. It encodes CASSDSWTGPQET. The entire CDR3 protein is CASSDSWTGPQETQYF.

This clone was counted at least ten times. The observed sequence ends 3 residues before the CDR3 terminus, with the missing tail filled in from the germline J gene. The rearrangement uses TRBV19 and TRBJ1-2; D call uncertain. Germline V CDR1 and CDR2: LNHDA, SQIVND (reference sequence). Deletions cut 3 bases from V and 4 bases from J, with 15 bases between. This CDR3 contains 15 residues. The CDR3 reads CASSIPYAESYGYTF. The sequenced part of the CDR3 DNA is TGTGCCAGTAGTATCCCGTACGCGGAAAGCTATGGC.

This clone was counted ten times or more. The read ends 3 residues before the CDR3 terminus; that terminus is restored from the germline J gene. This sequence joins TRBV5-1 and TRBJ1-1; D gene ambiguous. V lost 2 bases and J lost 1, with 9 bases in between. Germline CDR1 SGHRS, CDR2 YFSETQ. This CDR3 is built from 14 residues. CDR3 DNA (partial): TGCGCCAGCAGCTTAATAACATCGAACACTGAA. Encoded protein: CASSLITSNTE. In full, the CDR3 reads CASSLITSNTEAFF. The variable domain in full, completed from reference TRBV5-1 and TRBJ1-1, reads KAGVTQTPRYLIKTRGQQVTLSCSPISGHRSVSWYQQTPGQGLQFLFEYFSETQRNKGNFPGRFSGRQFSNSRSEMNVSTLELGDSALYLCASSLITSNTEAFFGQGTRLTVV.

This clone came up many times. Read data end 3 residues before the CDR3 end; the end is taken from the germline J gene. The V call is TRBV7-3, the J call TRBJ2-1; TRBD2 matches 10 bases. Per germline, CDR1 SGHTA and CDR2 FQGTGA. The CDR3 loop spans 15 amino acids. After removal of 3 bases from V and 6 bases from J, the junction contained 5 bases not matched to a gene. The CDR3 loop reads CASSFYPSGSNEQFF. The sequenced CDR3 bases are TGTGCCAGCAGCTTCTATCCTAGCGGGAGCAATGAG.

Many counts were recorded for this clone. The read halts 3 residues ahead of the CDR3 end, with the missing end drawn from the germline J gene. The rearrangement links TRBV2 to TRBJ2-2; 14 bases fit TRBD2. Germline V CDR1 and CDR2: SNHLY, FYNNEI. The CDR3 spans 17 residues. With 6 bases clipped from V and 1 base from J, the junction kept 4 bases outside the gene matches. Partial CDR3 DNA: TGTGCCAGCAGCCGGACTAGCGGGAGGCTGAACACCGGGGAG. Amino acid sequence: CASSRTSGRLNTGE. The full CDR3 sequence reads CASSRTSGRLNTGELFF.

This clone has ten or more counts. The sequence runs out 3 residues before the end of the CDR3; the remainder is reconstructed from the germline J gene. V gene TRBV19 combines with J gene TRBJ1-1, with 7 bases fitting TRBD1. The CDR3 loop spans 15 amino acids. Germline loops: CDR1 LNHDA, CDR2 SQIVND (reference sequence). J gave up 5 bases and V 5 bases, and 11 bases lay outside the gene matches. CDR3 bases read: TGTGCCAGTAGTTCCCACAGGGGCGAGGAGACTGAA. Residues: CASSSHRGEETE. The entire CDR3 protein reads CASSSHRGEETEAFF.

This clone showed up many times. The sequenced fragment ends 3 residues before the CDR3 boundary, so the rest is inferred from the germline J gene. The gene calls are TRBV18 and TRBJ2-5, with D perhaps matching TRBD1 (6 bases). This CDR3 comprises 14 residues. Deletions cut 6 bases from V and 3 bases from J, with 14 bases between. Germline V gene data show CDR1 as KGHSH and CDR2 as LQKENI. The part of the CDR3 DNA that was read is TGTGCCAGCTCTCCTAGACAGGTCGAAGAGACC. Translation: CASSPRQVEET. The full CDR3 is CASSPRQVEETQYF.

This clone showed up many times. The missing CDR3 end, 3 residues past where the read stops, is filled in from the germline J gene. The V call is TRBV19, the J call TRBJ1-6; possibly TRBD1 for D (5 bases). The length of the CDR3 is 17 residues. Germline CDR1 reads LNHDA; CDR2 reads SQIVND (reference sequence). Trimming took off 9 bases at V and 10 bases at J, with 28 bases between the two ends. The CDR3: CARPGGWQGRTESPLHF. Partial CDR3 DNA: TGTGCCAGGCCCGGGGGGTGGCAGGGCCGAACCGAGTCACCC.

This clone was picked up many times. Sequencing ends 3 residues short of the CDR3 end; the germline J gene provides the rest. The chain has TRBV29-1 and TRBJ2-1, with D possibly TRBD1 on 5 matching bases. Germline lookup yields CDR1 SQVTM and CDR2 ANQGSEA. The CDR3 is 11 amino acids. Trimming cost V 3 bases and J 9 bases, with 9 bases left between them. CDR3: CSVDRVGEQFF. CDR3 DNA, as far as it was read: TGCAGCGTTGACAGGGTCGGTGAG.

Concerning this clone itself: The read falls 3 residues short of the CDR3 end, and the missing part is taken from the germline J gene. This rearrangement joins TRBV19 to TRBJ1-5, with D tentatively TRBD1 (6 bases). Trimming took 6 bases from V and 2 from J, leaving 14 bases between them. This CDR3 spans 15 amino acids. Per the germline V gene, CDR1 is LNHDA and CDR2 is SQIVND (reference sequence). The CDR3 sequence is CASRVTGRGNQPQHF. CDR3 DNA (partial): TGTGCCAGTAGGGTGACAGGACGCGGCAATCAGCCC.

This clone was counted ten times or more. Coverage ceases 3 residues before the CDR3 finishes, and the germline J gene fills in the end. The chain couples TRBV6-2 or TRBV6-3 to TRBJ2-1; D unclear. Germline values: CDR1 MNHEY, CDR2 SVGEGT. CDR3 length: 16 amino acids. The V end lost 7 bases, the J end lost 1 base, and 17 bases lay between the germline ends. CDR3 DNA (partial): TGTGCCAGCACCCCTTTCGGCCAGGCGTCCTACAATGAG. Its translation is CASTPFGQASYNE. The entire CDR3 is CASTPFGQASYNEQFF.

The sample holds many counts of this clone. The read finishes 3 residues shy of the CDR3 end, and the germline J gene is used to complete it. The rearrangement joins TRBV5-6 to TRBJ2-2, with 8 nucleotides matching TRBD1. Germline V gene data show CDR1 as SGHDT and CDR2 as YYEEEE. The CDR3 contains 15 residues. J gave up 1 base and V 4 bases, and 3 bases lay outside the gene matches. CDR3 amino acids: CASSLGTGNTGELFF. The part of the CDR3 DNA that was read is TGTGCCAGCAGCCTAGGGACAGGGAACACCGGGGAG. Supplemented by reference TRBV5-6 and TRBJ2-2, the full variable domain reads DAGVTQSPTHLIKTRGQQVTLRCSPKSGHDTVSWYQQALGQGPQFIFQYYEEEERQRGNFPDRFSGHQFPNYSSELNVNALLLGDSALYLCASSLGTGNTGELFFGEGSRLTVL.

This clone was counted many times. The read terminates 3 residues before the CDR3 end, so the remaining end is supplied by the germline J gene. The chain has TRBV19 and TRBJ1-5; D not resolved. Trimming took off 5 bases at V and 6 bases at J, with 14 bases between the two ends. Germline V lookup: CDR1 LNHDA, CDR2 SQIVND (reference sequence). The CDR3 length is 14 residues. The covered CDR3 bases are TGTGCCAGTAGTTTAGTCCTTCTCGGTCAGCCC. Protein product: CASSLVLLGQP. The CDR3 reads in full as CASSLVLLGQPQHF. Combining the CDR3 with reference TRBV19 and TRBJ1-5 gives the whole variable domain DGGITQSPKYLFRKEGQNVTLSCEQNLNHDAMYWYRQDPGQGLRLIYYSQIVNDFQKGDIAEGYSVSREKKESFPLTVTSAQKNPTAFYLCASSLVLLGQPQHFGDGTRLSIL.

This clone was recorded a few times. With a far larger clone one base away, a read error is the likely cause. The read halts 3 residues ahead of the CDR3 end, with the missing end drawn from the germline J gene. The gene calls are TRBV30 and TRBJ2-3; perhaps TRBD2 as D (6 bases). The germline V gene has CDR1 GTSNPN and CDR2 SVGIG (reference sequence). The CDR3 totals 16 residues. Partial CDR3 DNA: TGTGCCTGGAGTGTACGCGGGACTGCTCGTAGGGAGACG. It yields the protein CAWSVRGTARRET. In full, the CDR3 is CAWSVRGTARRETQYF.

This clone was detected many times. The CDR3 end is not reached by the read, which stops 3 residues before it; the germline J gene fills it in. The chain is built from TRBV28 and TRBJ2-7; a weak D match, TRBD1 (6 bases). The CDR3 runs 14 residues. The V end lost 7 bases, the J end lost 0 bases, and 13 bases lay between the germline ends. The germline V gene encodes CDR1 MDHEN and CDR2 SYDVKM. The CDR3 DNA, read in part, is TGTGCCAGCATCAGAGACAGGACCTCCTACGAG. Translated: CASIRDRTSYE. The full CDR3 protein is CASIRDRTSYEQYF.

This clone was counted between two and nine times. This CDR3 reads CASTVQGAWETQYF. The covered CDR3 bases are TGTGCCAGCACGGTACAGGGGGCATGGGAGACG. This chain connects TRBV2 to TRBJ2-3, with 9 bases that match TRBD1. The read comes to an end 3 residues before the CDR3 does, leaving the germline J gene to fill in the end. In germline, CDR1 is SNHLY, CDR2 FYNNEI. This CDR3 is 14 amino acids long.

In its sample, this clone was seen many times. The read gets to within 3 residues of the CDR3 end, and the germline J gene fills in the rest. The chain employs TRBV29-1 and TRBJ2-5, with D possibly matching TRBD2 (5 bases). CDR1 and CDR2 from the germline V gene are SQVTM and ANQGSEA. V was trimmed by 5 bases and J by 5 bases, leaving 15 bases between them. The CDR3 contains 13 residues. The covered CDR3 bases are TGCAGCGTTACTAGGGAACACGGGGAGACC. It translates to CSVTREHGET. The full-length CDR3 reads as CSVTREHGETQYF.

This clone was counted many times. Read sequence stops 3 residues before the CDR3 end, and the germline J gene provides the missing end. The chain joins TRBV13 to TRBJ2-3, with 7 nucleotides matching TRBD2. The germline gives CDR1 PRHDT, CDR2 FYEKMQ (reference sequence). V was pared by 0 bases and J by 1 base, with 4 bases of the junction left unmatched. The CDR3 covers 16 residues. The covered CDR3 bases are TGTGCCAGCAGCTTAGGGACTAGCTCCGGCACAGATACG. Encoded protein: CASSLGTSSGTDT. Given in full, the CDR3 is CASSLGTSSGTDTQYF.

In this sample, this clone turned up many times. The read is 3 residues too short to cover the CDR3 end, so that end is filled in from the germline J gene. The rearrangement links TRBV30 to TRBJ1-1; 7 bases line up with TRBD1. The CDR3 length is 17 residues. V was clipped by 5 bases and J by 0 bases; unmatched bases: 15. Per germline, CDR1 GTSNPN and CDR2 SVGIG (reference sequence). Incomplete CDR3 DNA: TGTGCCTGGGGCGACAGGGAACGGGGCCGGGTGAACACTGAA. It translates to CAWGDRERGRVNTE. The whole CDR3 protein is CAWGDRERGRVNTEAFF.

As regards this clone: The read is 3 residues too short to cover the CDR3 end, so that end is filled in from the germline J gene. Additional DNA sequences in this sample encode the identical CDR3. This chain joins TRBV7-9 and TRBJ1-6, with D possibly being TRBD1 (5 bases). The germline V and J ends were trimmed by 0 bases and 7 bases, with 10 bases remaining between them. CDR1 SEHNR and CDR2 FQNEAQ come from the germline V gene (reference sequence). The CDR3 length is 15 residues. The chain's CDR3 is CASSLAWGPNSPLHF. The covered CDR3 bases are TGTGCCAGCAGCTTAGCGTGGGGCCCCAATTCACCC.

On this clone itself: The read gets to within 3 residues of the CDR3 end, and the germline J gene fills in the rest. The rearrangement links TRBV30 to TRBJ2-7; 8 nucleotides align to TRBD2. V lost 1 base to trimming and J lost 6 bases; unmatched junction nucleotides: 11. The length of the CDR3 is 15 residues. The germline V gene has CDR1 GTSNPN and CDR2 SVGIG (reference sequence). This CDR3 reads CAWSAGTRRPAEQYF. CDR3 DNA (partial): TGTGCCTGGAGTGCCGGGACTAGGAGACCCGCCGAG.

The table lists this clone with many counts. The CDR3 sequence is CASSKGLSTDTQYF. The part of the CDR3 DNA that was read is TGTGCCAGTAGTAAGGGTTTAAGCACAGATACG. The chain is built from TRBV19 and TRBJ2-3; no reliable D call. The read ends 3 residues before the CDR3 terminus; that terminus is restored from the germline J gene. Germline V gene data show CDR1 as LNHDA and CDR2 as SQIVND (reference sequence). Trimming shortened V by 4 bases and J by 0 bases, and 8 bases separated the two germline ends. CDR3 length: 14 amino acids.

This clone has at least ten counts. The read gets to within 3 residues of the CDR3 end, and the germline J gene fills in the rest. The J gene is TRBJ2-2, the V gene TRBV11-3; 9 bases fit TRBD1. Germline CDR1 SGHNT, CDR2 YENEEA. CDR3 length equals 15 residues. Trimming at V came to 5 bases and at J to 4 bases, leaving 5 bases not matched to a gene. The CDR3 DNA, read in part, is TGTGCCAGCAGCCTCCGGGACAGGGTCACCGGGGAG. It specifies CASSLRDRVTGE. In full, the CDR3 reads CASSLRDRVTGELFF.

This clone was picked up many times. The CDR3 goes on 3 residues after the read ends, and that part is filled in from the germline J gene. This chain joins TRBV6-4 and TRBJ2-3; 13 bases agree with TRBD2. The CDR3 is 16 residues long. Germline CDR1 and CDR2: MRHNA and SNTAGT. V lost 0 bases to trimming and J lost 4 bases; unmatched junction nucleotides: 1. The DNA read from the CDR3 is TGTGCCAGCAGTGACTCGGGACTAGCGGGACCAGATACG. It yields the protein CASSDSGLAGPDT. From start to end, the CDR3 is CASSDSGLAGPDTQYF.

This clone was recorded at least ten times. The sequenced part of the CDR3 DNA is TGTGCCAGCAGAAGCGGGGGGGCCCGCACAGATACG. Translating it yields CASRSGGARTDT. The whole CDR3 protein reads CASRSGGARTDTQYF. This chain uses TRBV2 with TRBJ2-3; TRBD2 aligns across 10 bases. Read data end 3 residues before the CDR3 end; the end is taken from the germline J gene. The CDR3 is 15 residues long. Germline loops: CDR1 SNHLY, CDR2 FYNNEI. J gave up 1 base and V 6 bases, and 4 bases lay outside the gene matches.

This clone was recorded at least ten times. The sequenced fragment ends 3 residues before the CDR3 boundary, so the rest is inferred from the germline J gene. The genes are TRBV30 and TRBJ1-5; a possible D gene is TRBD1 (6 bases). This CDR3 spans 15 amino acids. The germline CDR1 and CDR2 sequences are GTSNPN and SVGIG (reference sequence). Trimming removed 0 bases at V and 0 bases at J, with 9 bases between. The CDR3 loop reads CAWSVRGFSNQPQHF. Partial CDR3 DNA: TGTGCCTGGAGTGTAAGGGGGTTTAGCAATCAGCCC.